This entry lists 19 T cell receptor beta chains sequenced from one sample in a study of blood T cell repertoires in COVID-19. TCRdb's table, derived via immunoSEQ multiplex PCR, lists solely in-frame clones and lacks some. The sample yields about 280,000 clones, approximately 86% seen once. Sequenced input: peripheral blood. All receptors come from a woman aged 45 to 65 who had recovered from COVID-19.

The CDR3 DNA reads as TGTGCCAGCAGCCTCCATTCAGGGGGAGGAGGCGAGCAGTACTTC. It is translated as CASSLHSGGGGEQYF. The genes are TRBV6-6 and TRBJ2-7, with D possibly matching TRBD1 (7 bases). CDR1 is MNHNY, CDR2 SVGAGI, per germline (reference sequence). The CDR3 is 15 residues long. With 6 bases removed from V and 6 bases from J, the gap between germline ends came to 21 bases.

The rearrangement joins TRBV11-2 to TRBJ2-2, with TRBD1 matching 8 bases. Unmatched junction bases numbered 4, after V lost 4 bases and J lost 0 bases. CDR1 and CDR2 from the germline V gene are SGHAT and FQNNGV. This CDR3 has 16 residues. CDR3 sequence reads: CASSSRTGPNTGELFF. In nucleotides, the CDR3 is TGTGCCAGCAGCTCCCGGACAGGGCCGAACACCGGGGAGCTGTTTTTT.

This chain joins TRBV7-2 and TRBJ1-2; no reliable D call. CDR3 length equals 13 residues. The V and J ends lost 3 bases and 2 bases respectively, with 7 bases between them. In germline, CDR1 is SGHTA, CDR2 FQGNSA. CDR3 in amino acids: CASSFGENYGYTF. In DNA, the CDR3 is TGTGCCAGCAGCTTTGGAGAGAACTATGGCTACACCTTC.

J is TRBJ1-4 and V is TRBV7-2, with D possibly TRBD1 on 5 matching bases. The V gene's germline CDR1 is SGHTA and CDR2 FQGNSA. CDR3 length equals 14 residues. The V end was cut by 3 bases, the J end by 1 base, with 6 bases between. CDR3 loop: CASSLQGTNEKLFF. Written as DNA, the CDR3 is TGTGCCAGCAGCTTGCAGGGAACTAATGAAAAACTGTTTTTT.

The chain links TRBV2 to TRBJ2-1; D is possibly TRBD2 (5 bases). CDR1 and CDR2 (germline): SNHLY, FYNNEI. The CDR3 has 16 residues. V was pared by 2 bases and J by 7 bases, with 18 bases between. The CDR3 region is CASSERTTRVRNEQFF. DNA of the CDR3: TGTGCCAGCAGTGAACGTACCACTAGGGTCCGGAATGAGCAGTTCTTC.

This chain connects TRBV7-2 to TRBJ1-4, with D unresolved. Trimming removed 5 bases from V and 8 bases from J, with 6 bases in between. The CDR3 covers 11 residues. Germline V gene sequence: CDR1 SGHTA, CDR2 FQGNSA. Here the CDR3 reads CASSLYEKLFF. The DNA for the CDR3 is TGTGCCAGCAGCCTCTACGAAAAACTGTTTTTT.

The chain couples TRBV25-1 to TRBJ2-4, with D possibly matching TRBD2 (6 bases). The CDR3 has 14 residues. V was clipped by 8 bases and J by 0 bases, with 11 bases between them. CDR1 and CDR2 (germline): MGHDK, SYGVNS. The CDR3 here is CASGTGVAKNIQYF. The CDR3 DNA is TGTGCCAGCGGAACGGGGGTAGCCAAAAACATTCAGTACTTC. Combining the CDR3 with reference TRBV25-1 and TRBJ2-4 gives the whole variable domain EADIYQTPRYLVIGTGKKITLECSQTMGHDKMYWYQQDPGMELHLIHYSYGVNSTEKGDLSSESTVSRIRTEHFPLTLESARPSHTSQYLCASGTGVAKNIQYFGAGTRLSVL.

The V and J genes are TRBV5-1 and TRBJ1-3; TRBD1 is a possible D gene (6 bases). V was trimmed by 0 bases and J by 2 bases, leaving 15 bases between them. The CDR3 covers 17 residues. The V gene's germline CDR1 is SGHRS and CDR2 YFSETQ. CDR3 nucleotides: TGCGCCAGCAGCTTGGGACAGGCCCGAGGTACTGGAAACACCATATATTTT. Translation: CASSLGQARGTGNTIYF.

The chain uses TRBV19 and TRBJ1-5; D possibly corresponds to TRBD1 (6 bases). This CDR3 has 15 amino acids. With 5 bases removed from V and 2 bases from J, the gap between germline ends came to 13 bases. Germline V lookup: CDR1 LNHDA, CDR2 SQIVND (reference sequence). The CDR3 reads CASSLGPGGNQPQHF. DNA of the CDR3: TGTGCCAGTAGTTTAGGGCCAGGGGGCAATCAGCCCCAGCATTTT.

This sequence joins TRBV7-2 and TRBJ2-2; maybe TRBD1 (5 bases). The V and J ends lost 4 bases and 4 bases respectively, with 13 bases between them. Germline V gene data show CDR1 as SGHTA and CDR2 as FQGNSA. The CDR3 loop spans 15 amino acids. CDR3 loop: CASSSRDSLTGELFF. Written as DNA, the CDR3 is TGTGCCAGCAGCTCCCGCGACAGCCTCACCGGGGAGCTGTTTTTT.

The chain combines TRBV19 with TRBJ2-2, with D maybe TRBD2 (5 bases). The length of the CDR3 is 12 residues. In germline, CDR1 is LNHDA, CDR2 SQIVND (reference sequence). V lost 9 bases to trimming and J lost 3 bases, with 8 bases between them. The CDR3 DNA reads TGTGCCAGAACCGGGGACACCGGGGAGCTGTTTTTT. Its translation: CARTGDTGELFF.

This clone was counted once. V and J are TRBV28 and TRBJ2-4; a possible D gene is TRBD1 (5 bases). The CDR3 is made up of 17 amino acids. Between the trimmed V and J ends, which lost 3 bases and 2 bases, there was a span of 17 bases. Per germline, CDR1 MDHEN and CDR2 SYDVKM. The CDR3 DNA follows: TGTGCCAGCAGTTTTACAGAATGGGGCCGGCCCAAAAACATTCAGTACTTC. Residues: CASSFTEWGRPKNIQYF.

The rearrangement links TRBV4-2 to TRBJ1-1, with D possibly being TRBD1 (6 bases). There are 15 residues in the CDR3. CDR1 and CDR2 from the germline V gene are LGHNA and YNFKEQ. V was cut by 2 bases and J by 1 base, with 11 bases left in between. CDR3 nucleotide sequence: TGTGCCAGCAGCCAATACATGGGGGCGAACACTGAAGCTTTCTTT. This codes for CASSQYMGANTEAFF.

The genes are TRBV7-2 and TRBJ1-2; D gene ambiguous. Germline loops: CDR1 SGHTA, CDR2 FQGNSA. Trimming shortened V by 1 base and J by 11 bases, and 8 bases separated the two germline ends. The CDR3 loop spans 11 amino acids. The CDR3 here is CASSLVGGYTF. CDR3 bases: TGTGCCAGCAGCTTAGTCGGAGGATACACCTTC.

This chain's CDR3 is CASHNRGANEKLFF. CDR3 DNA: TGTGCCAGTCACAACAGGGGAGCTAATGAAAAACTGTTTTTT. The chain couples TRBV2 to TRBJ1-4; 7 bases match TRBD1. The V and J ends lost 9 bases and 3 bases, in that order; junction bases with no gene match: 7. Germline CDR1 SNHLY, CDR2 FYNNEI. This CDR3 is built from 14 residues.

The V and J genes are TRBV19 and TRBJ2-2, with unresolved D. The CDR3 covers 14 residues. Germline loops: CDR1 LNHDA, CDR2 SQIVND (reference sequence). Trimming took 4 bases from V and 1 from J, leaving 7 bases between them. CDR3 nucleotide sequence: TGTGCCAGTAGTACTTCAGGGAACACCGGGGAGCTGTTTTTT. Its translation is CASSTSGNTGELFF. Supplemented by reference TRBV19 and TRBJ2-2, the full variable domain reads DGGITQSPKYLFRKEGQNVTLSCEQNLNHDAMYWYRQDPGQGLRLIYYSQIVNDFQKGDIAEGYSVSREKKESFPLTVTSAQKNPTAFYLCASSTSGNTGELFFGEGSRLTVL.

The V and J genes are TRBV4-1 and TRBJ2-3, with TRBD2 as a possible D gene (6 bases). Trimming stripped 2 bases from V and 6 bases from J, with 15 bases between. Germline-derived CDR1 and CDR2 are MGHRA and YSYEKL. The CDR3 has 15 residues. As DNA, the CDR3 is TGCGCCAGCAGCCAACCCGGGAGAAGGAGGGATACGCAGTATTTT. Residues: CASSQPGRRRDTQYF.

V gene TRBV7-9 combines with J gene TRBJ1-2, with TRBD1 as a possible D gene (5 bases). The CDR3 contains 15 residues. In germline, CDR1 is SEHNR, CDR2 FQNEAQ (reference sequence). V dropped 5 bases and J dropped 0 bases, with 13 bases sitting between them. CDR3 sequence (DNA): TGTGCCAGCAGCCCCCCCTGGGGCTCTAACTATGGCTACACCTTC. Translated, it gives CASSPPWGSNYGYTF.

The CDR3 sequence is CASSPRVQRPRLNTGELFF. The DNA for the CDR3 is TGTGCCAGCTCGCCCCGGGTTCAACGGCCCCGACTGAACACCGGGGAGCTGTTTTTT. V gene TRBV18 combines with J gene TRBJ2-2, with D unclear. The length of the CDR3 is 19 residues. V was clipped by 6 bases and J by 1 base, with 24 bases between them. CDR1 is KGHSH, CDR2 LQKENI, per germline.